The clone carrying this TCR beta chain appeared many times. TCR beta cDNA libraries had unique molecular identifiers. MiXCR, applied by TCRdb to the PCR reads, yields one record per CDR3 protein. Of fewer than 850,000 distinct CDR3 sequences listed, 25% to 30% are singletons. The data stem from a study of post-analysis software for immune sequencing data. The specimen was blood. This TCR derives from a girl aged 5-17 years with multiple sclerosis.

DNA of the CDR3: TGCGCCAGCAGCCTGACTGGGACGGGGGGGTACGAGCAGTACTTC. Translated, it gives CASSLTGTGGYEQYF. V and J are TRBV5-1 and TRBJ2-7; 8 positions agree with TRBD2. J gave up 4 bases and V 4 bases, and 10 bases lay outside the gene matches. The CDR3 is 15 amino acids. The V gene's germline CDR1 is SGHRS and CDR2 YFSETQ.